This TCR beta chain was observed in a study of cytomegalovirus exposure and HLA in healthy donors (dated by TCRdb to the late 2010s). Turning to the overall study: According to an earlier analysis of 587 of the donors, roughly 180 million T cells yielded over 100 million unique TCR beta sequences and more than 250 Gb of sequence data. An early release that covered more than 550 HLA-typed donors contained 250 to 350 gigabases of sequencing data and about 93 million unique TCR sequences. Of the roughly 400 genotyped donors, 65% to 90% were placed in the genetic ancestry cluster associated with self-reported Caucasian donors. The study aimed to test whether cataloging public T cell receptors could reveal signatures of past pathogen exposure. The T cell repertoires of around 670 subjects were profiled by immunosequencing and related to cytomegalovirus serostatus. A separate validation cohort of 100 to 150 different subjects was used in addition to the roughly 670-subject first cohort. To predict cytomegalovirus infection status, the study combined high-throughput TCR immunosequencing, statistical association of individual TCRs with disease status, and machine learning. A later analysis re-analyzed previously published TCR beta repertoires from several hundred donors and added high-resolution HLA genotyping to study TCR occurrence patterns. Rather than using new phenotypic data, the later analysis identified candidate immune exposures from TCR beta sequences and from how often those sequences occurred across donors. An earlier analysis of approximately 630 of the donors applied high-throughput TCR beta sequencing to assess whether each TCR beta V gene segment acted as functional or pseudogenic. Donor age, sex, ethnicity and CMV serostatus were compiled together with the repertoire data. Genome-wide SNP genotypes for about 55% of the 666 donors were used in a later genetic analysis, which treated that subset as a discovery cohort. All discovery cohort repertoires had been generated using a single sequencing platform. Class I and class II HLA loci were covered by the typing at four-digit resolution. Typing coverage differed by locus: A, B, C, DRB1 and DQB1 were typed in roughly 620-630 donors, DQA1 in about 510, DPA1 in nearly 610, and DPB1 in roughly 450. Roughly five DR-DQ haplotypes were treated as single units for association and clustering because of strong linkage in the cohort. Among about 410 genotyped donors of the cohort, an average of approximately 220,000 unique TCR beta nucleotide sequences was sequenced per donor, of which roughly 17% were non-productive.

The paper as a whole reports these results and caveats: According to a later analysis, parvovirus B19, influenza, CMV and Epstein-Barr virus appeared linked to several top co-occurrence clusters. In a later analysis, HLA-associated TCR beta chains showed more clonal expansion and lower generation probabilities than non-associated chains that were equally common. When HLA alleles, especially DR and DQ, strongly co-occurred, TCR associations were difficult to assign to individual alleles. Correlated functional status among segregating V segments might reflect linkage disequilibrium, but an unknown experimental factor could not be ruled out. The cohort was sequenced for TCR beta chains only, and without alpha or paired-chain data the features that could be detected were limited. V-gene and J-gene trimming of TCR beta chains was associated with a missense DCLRE1C variant in a later genetic analysis, and the association was replicated in an independent cohort. For the cohort, immune exposure information was limited to CMV serostatus. A few of the identified cytomegalovirus-associated TCR beta chains were confirmed in vitro to be specific for cytomegalovirus antigens. Most TCR sequences were observed very rarely across donors, whereas some public TCRs were present in many individuals. The presence/absence analyses assumed that sequencing depth was roughly uniform across donors, and that assumption may not be true. A later analysis found that TCR association rates varied across HLA loci, with DRB1 alleles showing the most associated TCRs and HLA-C alleles the fewest. Because HLA typing was unavailable for some donors at each locus, only the typed subset was used in association tests. A further reported finding was that TCR beta sequences accurately predicted the HLA-A and HLA-B alleles for most subjects in the first cohort. The study gave a list of 150 to 200 TCR beta chains associated with cytomegalovirus. The classifier was reported to diagnose cytomegalovirus status with high specificity and sensitivity in both the original cohort and the validation cohort. In an earlier analysis of 587 of the donors, most TCR beta V segments appeared in productive rearrangements about 87% or about 30% of the time, broadly matching IMGT annotations. According to a later genetic analysis, donors in an Asian-associated ancestry cluster had fewer N-insertions in productive TCRs than the approximately 670-donor mean. A cluster of highly shared sequence variants was judged likely to represent a technical artifact of the sequencing pipeline. Most CMV-associated TCR beta chains appeared to be HLA-restricted in a later analysis, and the HLA associations seemed to be driven largely by CMV exposure. According to the authors, the approach could potentially be generalized to other disease states and immunological phenotypes. Some IMGT-functional V segments, including TRBV6-2 and TRBV6-3, could not be told apart with the 87-base-pair reads, so those segments were excluded. In a later analysis, about 16,000 TCR beta sequences were associated with specific HLA alleles at a false discovery rate of 0.05. Because counts were too low, roughly 18 rarely observed V segments, including chromosome 9 orphons, were left out of the earlier analysis of about 620 of the donors.

Trimming removed 0 bases from V and 2 bases from J, leaving 12 bases between the germline ends. The cysteine opens and the phenylalanine closes a CDR3 of 16 amino acids. Only the CDR3 DNA is retained, 48 bases long and in frame from the first base. CDR1 SGHKS and CDR2 YYEKEE are derived from the germline V gene (reference sequence). This clone has a handful of counts. No cognate antigen has been identified for it. Per-nucleotide qualities are absent, and no much larger clonotype sits a single base away. The cohort comprised around 690 healthy bone marrow donors. Cohort members were all nominally healthy when sampled, although unrecorded immune exposures were likely present. The donor tested CMV seropositive and was one of the 289 seropositive cohort members. A peripheral blood sample was collected from each donor, and TCR beta sequencing was performed on peripheral blood mononuclear cells. The Qiagen DNeasy Blood Extraction Kit was used to extract genomic DNA from the blood cell samples.

Libraries were constructed by the immunoSEQ multiplex PCR assay. A mixture of 60 forward primers for TCR Vbeta segments and 13 reverse primers for TCR Jbeta segments was used in the multiplex PCR. A multiplex PCR assay on genomic DNA amplified the CDR3 region of rearranged TCR beta genes. On the Illumina HiSeq System, the amplified TCR beta libraries were sequenced as 87-base-pair reads. Turning to the authors' computational methods: Across the 500 to 700 repertoires, a later analysis counted tens of millions of unique TCR beta chains, roughly 11 million of which were shared by at least two donors. Raw reads were error-corrected and collapsed into unique sequences with a nearest-neighbor algorithm that merged closely related sequences to remove PCR and sequencing errors. V, D and J gene segments were assigned by aligning CDR3 sequences to IMGT reference sequences. Each retained sequence needed at least a six-nucleotide match to both a V gene segment and a J gene segment. Rearrangements were classified as productive when the CDR3 lacked stop codons and remained in frame with V and J, and all other rearrangements were classified as non-productive. CDR3 was defined according to IMGT convention as the region running from the second conserved V-encoded cysteine to the conserved J-encoded phenylalanine. Sequences without an unambiguous match to a single V gene segment were excluded from the earlier analysis of about 640 of the donors. An earlier analysis of 587 of the donors classified V segments as functional when productive rearrangements were above 56.7% and as segregating when the standard deviation between donors was above 5%. A statistical classification framework was built for diagnosing cytomegalovirus status from the catalog of TCR beta chain sequences. A later analysis assigned V and J genes by comparing TCR nucleotide sequences with IMGT/GENE-DB human TR gene sequences. In a later analysis, CDR3 sequences and most-parsimonious VDJ recombination scenarios were assigned using the TCRdist pipeline. A later analysis defined each TCR beta chain by its CDR3 amino acid sequence plus V-gene family, and excluded reads lacking a unique V-gene family. As a way to deal with suspected cross-contamination and a sequencing artifact, a later analysis dropped approximately 570 nucleotide sequences that were highly shared and had low generation probability. A later analysis calculated a clonal expansion index for each public chain from normalized within-repertoire ranks of inferred template counts. A later analysis computed generation probabilities with a VDJ recombination model fitted to out-of-frame rearrangements, and checked the results against IGoR. In a later analysis, TCR-TCR, TCR-HLA and TCR-CMV co-occurrence was scored with hypergeometric tests, and a repertoire-size bias correction was applied to TCR pairs. False discovery rates were estimated in a later analysis by permuting HLA or CMV assignments 20 times. In a later analysis, co-occurring TCRs were grouped using DBSCAN, with TCRdist sequence similarity added in when clustering inside HLA-allele-positive subsets. Co-occurrence clustering excluded repertoires with fewer than 30,000 or more than 120,000 public chains, plus five with anomalous nucleotide sharing. TCRdb's version of the immuneACCESS table is confined to in-frame rearrangements and falls short of the full clone set. An unresolved V gene accounts for under half of the shortfall where checked; the remainder is of unknown origin. V and J calls and clone size are given by that table; D and trimming were obtained from the DNA. The sample table records some 200,000 clones; around a tenth of these occur just once. The ten largest account for 1% to 1.5% of the sample.

The receptor was derived from a woman in her thirties in good health and CMV-seropositive. Recombination joined TRBV5-5 with TRBJ1-5; the D gene assignment is ambiguous. What was sequenced was PBMCs. The CDR3 here reads CASSLAVQAGNQPQHF. The DNA sequence is TGTGCCAGCAGCTTGGCCGTGCAGGCTGGCAATCAGCCCCAGCATTTT.